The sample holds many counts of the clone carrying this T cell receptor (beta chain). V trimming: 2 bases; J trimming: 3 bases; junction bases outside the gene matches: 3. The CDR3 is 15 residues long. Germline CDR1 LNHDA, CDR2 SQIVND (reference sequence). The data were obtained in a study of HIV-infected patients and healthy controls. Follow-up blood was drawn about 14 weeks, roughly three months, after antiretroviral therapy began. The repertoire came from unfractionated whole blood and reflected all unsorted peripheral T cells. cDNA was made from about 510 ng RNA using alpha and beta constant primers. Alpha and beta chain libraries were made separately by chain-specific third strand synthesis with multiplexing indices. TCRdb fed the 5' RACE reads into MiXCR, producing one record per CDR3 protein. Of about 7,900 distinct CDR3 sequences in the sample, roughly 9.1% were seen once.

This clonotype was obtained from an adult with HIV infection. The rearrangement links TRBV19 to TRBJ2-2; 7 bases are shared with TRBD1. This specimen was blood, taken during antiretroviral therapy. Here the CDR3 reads CASSITGQYTGELFF. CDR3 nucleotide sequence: TGTGCCAGTAGTATAACGGGACAGTACACCGGGGAGCTGTTTTTT.